This passage covers 29 T cell receptor beta chains from one sample sequenced in a study of blood T cell repertoires in COVID-19. Some clones are missing from TCRdb's copy, which holds only in-frame ones; the method was immunoSEQ multiplex PCR. Of 150,000 to 200,000 clones listed, roughly four fifths are singletons. Sequencing was done on a sample of peripheral blood. All receptors derive from a man aged 25-45 years with active or convalescent COVID-19.

This sequence joins TRBV6-5 and TRBJ1-1, with 7 bases matching TRBD1. Germline lookup yields CDR1 MNHEY and CDR2 SVGAGI. The CDR3 is made up of 13 amino acids. V lost 8 bases and J lost 7; bases outside the gene matches: 10. The CDR3 DNA follows: TGTGCCAGCTCCAAGACAGGGAATGGTGAAGCTTTCTTT. Translation gives CASSKTGNGEAFF.

The V call is TRBV5-1, the J call TRBJ1-1, with D maybe TRBD1 (5 bases). The CDR3 is 16 residues long. Between the trimmed V and J ends, which lost 2 bases and 5 bases, there was a span of 19 bases. Germline CDR1 is SGHRS and CDR2 is YFSETQ. CDR3: CASSLMGSGGDTEAFF. Written as DNA, the CDR3 is TGCGCCAGCAGCTTAATGGGGAGCGGAGGGGATACTGAAGCTTTCTTT.

J is TRBJ2-1 and V is TRBV5-4; D perhaps matches TRBD2 (5 bases). The germline gives CDR1 SGHNT, CDR2 YYREEE (reference sequence). CDR3 length equals 16 residues. V lost 1 base and J lost 3, with 14 bases in between. The CDR3, as DNA: TGTGCCAGCAGCTTGTTAGGCGGGTTTCTCTACAATGAGCAGTTCTTC. This translates into CASSLLGGFLYNEQFF.

This chain's CDR3 is CASRPDRDSGNTIYF. DNA of the CDR3: TGTGCCAGCAGACCGGACAGGGACTCTGGAAACACCATATATTTT. J is TRBJ1-3 and V is TRBV5-4, with TRBD1 matching over 8 bases. CDR1 is SGHNT, CDR2 YYREEE, per germline (reference sequence). V lost 5 bases, J lost 0 bases, and 4 bases stayed unmatched. The CDR3 extends over 15 amino acids.

The J gene is TRBJ2-2, the V gene TRBV14; D is ambiguous. The V end lost 1 base, the J end lost 5 bases, and 11 bases lay between the germline ends. From germline, CDR1 is SGHDN and CDR2 FVKESK. The CDR3 is made up of 15 amino acids. In DNA, the CDR3 is TGTGCCAGCAGCCAAGCGGTAGCTAGAACCGGGGAGCTGTTTTTT. Protein product: CASSQAVARTGELFF. The full variable domain, completed using reference TRBV14 and TRBJ2-2, is EAGVTQFPSHSVIEKGQTVTLRCDPISGHDNLYWYRRVMGKEIKFLLHFVKESKQDESGMPNNRFLAERTGGTYSTLKVQPAELEDSGVYFCASSQAVARTGELFFGEGSRLTVL.

The V gene is TRBV4-1, the J gene TRBJ1-1; D is uncertain. CDR1 is MGHRA and CDR2 is YSYEKL in the germline V gene. There are 16 residues in the CDR3. Trimming cost V 0 bases and J 0 bases, with 11 bases left between them. CDR3: CASSQDNSGMNTEAFF. The CDR3 DNA reads TGCGCCAGCAGCCAAGATAATTCGGGTATGAACACTGAAGCTTTCTTT.

The chain is built from TRBV6-5 and TRBJ1-1, with D uncertain. Trimming took off 7 bases at V and 0 bases at J, with 9 bases between the two ends. CDR3 size: 13 residues. From germline, CDR1 is MNHEY and CDR2 SVGAGI. The CDR3 loop reads CASINDMNTEAFF. In DNA form, the CDR3 reads TGTGCCAGCATAAATGACATGAACACTGAAGCTTTCTTT.

As for this clone: At one of its ends the junction is not consistent with the germline gene, which may arise from a read error. The gene calls are TRBV11-3 and TRBJ2-1, with 10 positions matching TRBD2. Germline V gene sequence: CDR1 SGHNT, CDR2 YENEEA. CDR3 length: 11 residues. This CDR3 reads CASSSGTSAVF. The CDR3, as DNA: TGTGCCAGCAGCTCCGGGACTAGCGCAGTCTTC.

This chain joins TRBV19 and TRBJ1-2; the match to TRBD1 covers 8 bases. The CDR3 spans 14 residues. Germline lookup yields CDR1 LNHDA and CDR2 SQIVND (reference sequence). With 7 bases clipped from V and 8 bases from J, the junction kept 12 bases outside the gene matches. CDR3 amino acids: CASTPDRGEEGYTF. The CDR3, as DNA: TGTGCCAGTACCCCAGACAGGGGCGAGGAGGGCTACACCTTC.

The chain combines TRBV28 with TRBJ1-1, with D possibly being TRBD1 (5 bases). The V end was cut by 7 bases, the J end by 4 bases, with 19 bases between. Looked up from germline, CDR1 is MDHEN and CDR2 is SYDVKM. The CDR3 totals 15 residues. CDR3 residues: CASTEGNKFGTEAFF. The CDR3 DNA sequence: TGTGCCAGCACGGAGGGGAACAAGTTCGGCACTGAAGCTTTCTTT.

The chain joins TRBV5-4 to TRBJ1-1, with TRBD1 matching 7 bases. The trim removed 3 bases at V and 0 bases at J, leaving 5 bases unmatched. CDR1 is SGHNT and CDR2 is YYREEE in the germline V gene (reference sequence). This CDR3 contains 15 residues. CDR3 sequence: CASSYYRGMNTEAFF. Here the CDR3 DNA reads TGTGCCAGCAGCTATTACAGGGGAATGAACACTGAAGCTTTCTTT.

The V call is TRBV7-9, the J call TRBJ1-2; D is possibly TRBD1 (5 bases). The V gene lost 4 bases and the J gene lost 8 bases, with 14 bases spanning the gap. The CDR3 loop spans 13 amino acids. Germline V gene sequence: CDR1 SEHNR, CDR2 FQNEAQ (reference sequence). The CDR3 loop reads CASSSAWGVGYTF. Written as DNA, the CDR3 is TGTGCCAGCAGCTCAGCGTGGGGCGTAGGCTACACCTTC.

The chain links TRBV19 to TRBJ2-1; 7 nucleotides line up with TRBD2. CDR1 LNHDA and CDR2 SQIVND come from the germline V gene (reference sequence). This CDR3 is 14 amino acids long. V lost 5 bases to trimming and J lost 0 bases; unmatched junction nucleotides: 1. CDR3 residues: CASSGGGSYNEQFF. CDR3 in DNA: TGTGCCAGTAGTGGCGGGGGCTCCTACAATGAGCAGTTCTTC.

The chain links TRBV12-3 or TRBV12-4 to TRBJ1-2, with TRBD1 identical over 7 bases. The CDR3 is 13 amino acids. V trimming: 5 bases; J trimming: 2 bases; junction bases outside the gene matches: 2. The CDR3 sequence: CASSPTGNYGYTF. The DNA of the CDR3 is TGTGCCAGCAGTCCGACAGGGAACTATGGCTACACCTTC.

The chain links TRBV6-1 to TRBJ1-6; D possibly corresponds to TRBD1 (5 bases). Between the trimmed V and J ends, which lost 3 bases and 0 bases, there was a span of 6 bases. CDR3 length: 15 residues. Germline V gene lookup returns CDR1 MNHNS and CDR2 SASEGT. The CDR3 here is CASSDDSSYNSPLHF. Here the CDR3 DNA reads TGTGCCAGCAGTGACGACAGCTCCTATAATTCACCCCTCCACTTT.

The chain carries TRBV14 and TRBJ2-4; the D gene is possibly TRBD2 (6 bases). The CDR3 consists of 14 residues. Trimming took 3 bases from V and 6 from J, leaving 12 bases between them. Germline CDR1 SGHDN, CDR2 FVKESK. CDR3 residues: CASSHRENLNIQYF. As DNA, the CDR3 is TGTGCCAGCAGCCACCGGGAGAATTTAAACATTCAGTACTTC.

The gene calls are TRBV9 and TRBJ2-1, with 9 bases identical to TRBD2. V was pared by 0 bases and J by 3 bases, with 7 bases of the junction left unmatched. The CDR3 has 17 residues. Germline loops: CDR1 SGDLS, CDR2 YYNGEE. The DNA for the CDR3 is TGTGCCAGCAGCGTAGCCCCTGAGCGGGGGGTCTACAATGAGCAGTTCTTC. The encoded protein is CASSVAPERGVYNEQFF.

The chain couples TRBV19 to TRBJ2-3; 9 bases are shared with TRBD2. V dropped 6 bases and J dropped 6; count of bases not matched to a gene: 7. The CDR3 runs to 14 residues. CDR1 and CDR2 (germline): LNHDA, SQIVND (reference sequence). The CDR3 DNA is TGTGCCAGTAGGAATAGCGGGAGATCTGATACGCAGTATTTT. As protein: CASRNSGRSDTQYF.

The chain joins TRBV18 to TRBJ1-1; D is undetermined. The CDR3 loop spans 13 amino acids. Trimming took 6 bases from V and 3 from J, leaving 11 bases between them. From germline, CDR1 is KGHSH and CDR2 LQKENI. CDR3 loop: CASSPLRDTEAFF. In DNA form, the CDR3 reads TGTGCCAGCTCTCCTTTGAGGGACACTGAAGCTTTCTTT.

This clone has only a few counts. This chain links TRBV6-5 with TRBJ1-1, with unresolved D. Germline CDR1 and CDR2: MNHEY and SVGAGI. Trimming pared 8 bases from V and 0 bases from J, leaving 10 bases between. This CDR3 spans 13 amino acids. The CDR3 here is CASSRGMNTEAFF. The CDR3 DNA reads TGTGCCAGCTCGCGGGGAATGAACACTGAAGCTTTCTTT.

This clone is termed medium-sized. The chain couples TRBV19 to TRBJ1-3, with 7 bases aligning to TRBD1. V lost 8 bases and J lost 0; bases outside the gene matches: 7. Germline CDR1 and CDR2: LNHDA and SQIVND (reference sequence). The CDR3 consists of 15 residues. The CDR3 bases are TGTGCCAGTCGTTCAGGGGGAAACTCTGGAAACACCATATATTTT. Amino acids: CASRSGGNSGNTIYF.

This chain connects TRBV3-1 (or the pseudogene TRBV3-2) to TRBJ2-3, with 7 bases identical to TRBD1. V was pared by 5 bases and J by 0 bases, with 8 bases of the junction left unmatched. The CDR3 length is 16 residues. In germline, CDR1 is LGHDT, CDR2 YNNKEL (reference sequence). CDR3 DNA sequence: TGTGCCAGCAGCGAATCCGGGACAGCTAGCACAGATACGCAGTATTTT. Amino acids: CASSESGTASTDTQYF.

The chain links TRBV9 to TRBJ2-3; 11 nucleotides match TRBD1. J lost 1 base, V lost 4 bases, and 5 bases had no gene match. The germline V gene has CDR1 SGDLS and CDR2 YYNGEE. The CDR3 runs to 16 residues. This CDR3 is CASSSRTGGGTDTQYF. CDR3 DNA sequence: TGTGCCAGCAGCTCTAGGACAGGGGGCGGCACAGATACGCAGTATTTT.

The V and J genes are TRBV7-2 and TRBJ1-5; D not certain. This CDR3 contains 16 residues. Trimming cost V 3 bases and J 6 bases, with 18 bases left between them. In germline, CDR1 is SGHTA, CDR2 FQGNSA. As DNA, the CDR3 is TGTGCCAGCAGCTTTGACCAGGTCACAGTCGGTCAGCCCCAGCATTTT. Translation gives CASSFDQVTVGQPQHF.

The chain combines TRBV9 with TRBJ2-1; no definite D call. The V end lost 3 bases, the J end lost 2 bases, and 12 bases lay between the germline ends. The CDR3 is 15 amino acids. CDR1 is SGDLS, CDR2 YYNGEE, per germline. The CDR3 protein is CASSATMGTYNEQFF. The CDR3 DNA follows: TGTGCCAGCAGCGCGACAATGGGTACCTACAATGAGCAGTTCTTC.

This clone appeared a few times. The chain recombines TRBV5-4 with TRBJ1-2; 7 bases line up with TRBD1. Germline lookup yields CDR1 SGHNT and CDR2 YYREEE (reference sequence). The CDR3 is made up of 13 amino acids. Germline trimming cut 3 bases from V and 3 bases from J; bases unmatched to any gene: 2. The CDR3 sequence is CASSYDRDYGYTF. As DNA, the CDR3 is TGTGCCAGCAGCTACGACAGGGACTATGGCTACACCTTC.

The CDR3 reads CATGRVDYGYTF. DNA of the CDR3: TGTGCCACGGGCAGGGTCGACTATGGCTACACCTTC. This chain connects TRBV24-1 to TRBJ1-2; D is perhaps TRBD1 (5 bases). Germline lookup yields CDR1 KGHDR and CDR2 SFDVKD. The CDR3 loop spans 12 amino acids. The V end was cut by 10 bases, the J end by 3 bases, with 11 bases between.

The chain has TRBV9 and TRBJ1-1; possibly TRBD1 for D (6 bases). CDR3 size: 13 residues. The ends were cut back, 7 bases at V and 5 bases at J, with 15 bases in the middle. Germline V lookup: CDR1 SGDLS, CDR2 YYNGEE. CDR3 sequence (DNA): TGTGCCAGCTCCGGGGGGGCAGGGACTGAAGCTTTCTTT. Its protein is CASSGGAGTEAFF.

This chain joins TRBV6-1 and TRBJ2-4; the match to TRBD2 covers 7 bases. The CDR3 is made up of 13 amino acids. The V gene end was trimmed by 1 base and the J gene end by 9 bases; junction bases not matched to a gene: 3. Germline-derived CDR1 and CDR2 are MNHNS and SASEGT. CDR3 bases: TGTGCCAGCAGTGAAGGTAGCGGGCTCATTCAGTACTTC. This codes for CASSEGSGLIQYF.